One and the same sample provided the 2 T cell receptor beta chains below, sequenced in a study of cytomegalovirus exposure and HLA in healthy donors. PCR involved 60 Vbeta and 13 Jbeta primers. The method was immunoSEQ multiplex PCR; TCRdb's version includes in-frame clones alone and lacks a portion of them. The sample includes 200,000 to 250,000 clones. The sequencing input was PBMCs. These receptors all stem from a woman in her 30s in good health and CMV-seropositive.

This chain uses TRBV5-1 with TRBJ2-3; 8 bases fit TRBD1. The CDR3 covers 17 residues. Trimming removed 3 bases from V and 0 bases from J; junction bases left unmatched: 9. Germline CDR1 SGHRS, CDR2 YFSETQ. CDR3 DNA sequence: TGCGCCAGCAGCTCGGGACAGGCGACACCTAGCACAGATACGCAGTATTTT. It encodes CASSSGQATPSTDTQYF.

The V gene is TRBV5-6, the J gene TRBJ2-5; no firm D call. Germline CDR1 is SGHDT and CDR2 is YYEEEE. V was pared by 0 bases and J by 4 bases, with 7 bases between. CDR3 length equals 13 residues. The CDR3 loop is CASSLDIRETQYF. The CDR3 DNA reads TGTGCCAGCAGCTTGGACATTCGAGAGACCCAGTACTTC.